Detailed here is one T cell receptor (beta chain). Antigen specificity is unknown. The data originate from a study of T cells after yellow fever vaccination. Study-wide points: Primary-vaccination clones mostly resurfaced post-booster (under 98% CD4, around 88% CD8). The secondary T-cell response peaked on day 5, not day 15, but was weaker. Among all clonotypes, a small share was observed in both CD4 and CD8 compartments.

They built TCR cDNA with 5'RACE template switching, a step that put in a universal primer site and UMIs. TCRdb recomputed calls from the 5' RACE reads with MiXCR, one row per CDR3 protein. Among about 340,000 distinct CDR3 sequences listed, approximately 4% were seen once. Germline V gene lookup returns CDR1 DFQATT and CDR2 SNEGSKA (reference sequence). The CDR3 has 16 residues. Trimming took 3 bases from V and 1 from J; bases not matched to a gene: 9. The V and J genes are TRBV20-1 and TRBJ2-3, with TRBD2 matching over 8 bases. Sequencing was performed on PBMCs, taken 5 days after the yellow fever booster vaccination. The sequence came from a man aged 18 to 29 who received the YFV17D yellow fever vaccine. This chain's CDR3 is CSASGAGGLGTDTQYF. The CDR3 region has the DNA TGCAGTGCTAGCGGTGCGGGGGGCCTGGGCACAGATACGCAGTATTTT.